Each of the 14 T cell receptor beta chains below was sequenced from the same sample in a study of cytomegalovirus exposure and HLA in healthy donors. Primers for the PCR totalled 60 Vbeta and 13 Jbeta. Profiled with immunoSEQ multiplex PCR; TCRdb holds only in-frame clones, not every one. The table has more than 110,000 clones, roughly 80% seen once. The source material was PBMCs. The receptors originated from a middle-aged man in good health and CMV-seropositive.

The chain employs TRBV2 and TRBJ1-3, with D unclear. The CDR3 runs 14 residues. CDR1 is SNHLY, CDR2 FYNNEI, per germline. With 7 bases removed from V and 0 bases from J, the gap between germline ends came to 10 bases. The CDR3 region is CASMPRVSGNTIYF. Here the CDR3 DNA reads TGTGCCAGCATGCCGAGGGTCTCTGGAAACACCATATATTTT.

J is TRBJ2-7 and V is TRBV6-1; 12 bases are shared with TRBD2. In germline, CDR1 is MNHNS, CDR2 SASEGT. Trimming cost V 6 bases and J 6 bases; bases outside gene matches: 9. The CDR3 extends over 15 amino acids. CDR3 sequence reads: CASRATSGSSAEQYF. In DNA form, the CDR3 reads TGTGCCAGCAGGGCGACTAGCGGGAGTTCGGCCGAGCAGTACTTC.

Only a few counts were recorded for this clone. The V call is TRBV27, the J call TRBJ2-1, with D perhaps TRBD2 (6 bases). V lost 8 bases to trimming and J lost 8 bases, with 16 bases between them. CDR3 size: 13 residues. Germline V gene lookup returns CDR1 MNHEY and CDR2 SMNVEV (reference sequence). CDR3 amino acids: CASGGTGVYEQFF. The CDR3 coding sequence is TGTGCCAGCGGGGGGACGGGGGTGTATGAGCAGTTCTTC.

The V and J genes are TRBV19 and TRBJ1-5; no clear D. The CDR3 is made up of 14 amino acids. Germline assignment: CDR1 LNHDA and CDR2 SQIVND (reference sequence). V shed 7 bases and J shed 0 bases, with 10 bases lying between them. Here the CDR3 reads CASISGYSNQPQHF. In DNA, the CDR3 is TGTGCCAGTATCTCAGGATATAGCAATCAGCCCCAGCATTTT.

The chain has TRBV7-9 and TRBJ2-1; 11 bases map to TRBD2. Per the germline V gene, CDR1 is SEHNR and CDR2 is FQNEAQ (reference sequence). CDR3 size: 16 residues. Trimming at V came to 5 bases and at J to 7 bases, leaving 10 bases not matched to a gene. The DNA for the CDR3 is TGTGCCAGCAGCAAGCTACTAGCGGGAGATTTAAATGAGCAGTTCTTC. Amino acid sequence: CASSKLLAGDLNEQFF.

The chain couples TRBV28 to TRBJ2-1; 7 bases are shared with TRBD1. Trimming cost V 7 bases and J 5 bases; bases outside gene matches: 5. This CDR3 is built from 13 residues. Germline CDR1 reads MDHEN; CDR2 reads SYDVKM. The CDR3 region has the DNA TGTGCCAGCATGGGACAGCGAAACAATGAGCAGTTCTTC. Amino acid sequence: CASMGQRNNEQFF.

This chain connects TRBV5-1 to TRBJ1-2; 9 positions agree with TRBD1. With 0 bases clipped from V and 7 bases from J, the junction kept 4 bases outside the gene matches. The CDR3 contains 14 residues. Germline loops: CDR1 SGHRS, CDR2 YFSETQ. The CDR3 sequence: CASSLATGGGGYTF. The CDR3 region has the DNA TGCGCCAGCAGCTTGGCCACAGGGGGCGGTGGCTACACCTTC.

V is TRBV7-8 and J is TRBJ1-5; D might be TRBD1 (5 bases). Germline CDR1 reads SGHVS; CDR2 reads FQNEAQ. The CDR3 has 14 amino acids. Trimming removed 3 bases from V and 3 bases from J, with 9 bases in between. CDR3 bases: TGTGCCAGCAGCTTGGGGGGTCCCAATCAGCCCCAGCATTTT. Protein sequence: CASSLGGPNQPQHF.

The CDR3 sequence: CASSQDEGTRWPQHF. Here the CDR3 DNA reads TGTGCCAGCAGCCAAGATGAGGGGACTCGCTGGCCCCAGCATTTT. The rearrangement joins TRBV4-2 to TRBJ1-5, with D possibly matching TRBD1 (5 bases). From germline, CDR1 is LGHNA and CDR2 YNFKEQ. The V end was cut by 0 bases, the J end by 9 bases, with 15 bases between. This CDR3 has 15 amino acids.

This clone was observed a few times. The rearrangement joins TRBV11-2 to TRBJ2-5, with D uncertain. Looked up from germline, CDR1 is SGHAT and CDR2 is FQNNGV. V lost 1 base to trimming and J lost 2 bases, with 5 bases between them. This CDR3 is 13 amino acids long. CDR3 residues: CASSLVQQETQYF. DNA for the CDR3: TGTGCCAGCAGCTTAGTACAGCAAGAGACCCAGTACTTC.

This clone was detected only a few times. This chain uses TRBV15 with TRBJ1-6, with D unresolved. The CDR3 runs to 17 residues. CDR1 is LNHNV, CDR2 YYDKDF, per germline (reference sequence). V was clipped by 1 base and J by 6 bases, with 16 bases between them. CDR3 amino acids: CATSRVRNLVINSPLHF. DNA of the CDR3: TGTGCCACCAGCAGAGTCCGAAATTTAGTGATTAATTCACCCCTCCACTTT.

This rearrangement joins TRBV7-9 to TRBJ2-7, with D maybe TRBD2 (6 bases). Germline CDR1 and CDR2: SEHNR and FQNEAQ (reference sequence). The length of the CDR3 is 15 residues. V was shortened by 1 base and J by 4 bases, with 14 bases between the two germline ends. The CDR3: CASSLGDLSRYEQYF. The CDR3 DNA sequence: TGTGCCAGCAGCTTAGGGGACTTATCCCGTTACGAGCAGTACTTC.

This CDR3 is CTYNRAPNTEAFF. The CDR3 region has the DNA TGCACCTACAACAGGGCTCCGAACACTGAAGCTTTCTTT. V is TRBV29-1 and J is TRBJ1-1; possible D gene TRBD1, 6 bases. Germline-derived CDR1 and CDR2 are SQVTM and ANQGSEA. This CDR3 spans 13 amino acids. Looking up the rest from reference TRBV29-1 and TRBJ1-1 gives the full variable domain: SAVISQKPSRDICQRGTSLTIQCQVDSQVTMMFWYRQQPGQSLTLIATANQGSEATYESGFVIDKFPISRPNLTFSTLTVSNMSPEDSSIYLCTYNRAPNTEAFFGQGTRLTVV.

This clone was seen more than once but under ten times. The gene calls are TRBV27 and TRBJ2-5; the D is unclear. V lost 6 bases to trimming and J lost 0 bases, with 2 bases between them. Germline V gene sequence: CDR1 MNHEY, CDR2 SMNVEV (reference sequence). CDR3 length: 11 amino acids. The CDR3 here is CASSYQETQYF. The CDR3 DNA follows: TGTGCCAGCAGCTACCAAGAGACCCAGTACTTC.